This TCR beta chain was captured in a study of T cells after posttransplantation cyclophosphamide (dated by TCRdb to 2015 to 2016). As for the study more broadly: Using TRB sequencing, the study followed how the T cell repertoire reconstituted after myeloablative bone marrow transplantation in which posttransplantation cyclophosphamide served as GVHD prophylaxis. Samples from around 40 PTCy-treated patients and approximately 16 related bone marrow donors of those patients were subjected to antigen receptor sequencing. Blood from all 35 or so PTCy patients with 1-year posttransplant specimens was subjected to TRB sequencing. In 3 patients, up to 3 additional blood samples taken between 2 and 5.2 years after transplant also underwent TRB sequencing, as did pretransplant blood from a handful of patients. Because TRA and TRB clonality correlated tightly in 9 samples, the subsequent TCR analyses were limited to TRB only. Public TRB sequences were queried against a database of over 3,600 sequences associated with responses to pathogens, tumor antigens, self-antigens and alloantigens.

From its cysteine to its phenylalanine, the CDR3 spans 15 amino acids. Here the CDR3 DNA is all that survives: 45 bases in frame from base 1. The V end gives up 8 bases and the J end 5 bases, leaving 10 bases in the junction not matched to a gene. Looking up the germline V gene yields CDR1 ENHRY and CDR2 SYGVKD. Genomic DNA was the input for TRB sequencing, which was run either with the immunoSEQ assay at survey resolution or with the hsTCRB kit. Processing in the source paper ran as follows. The immunoSEQ software handled the initial read processing, while the LymphoSeq R package was used for the repertoire analyses. For each TRB dataset, clonality was calculated as 1 minus normalized Shannon entropy, and the Gini coefficient was computed as well. Phenotypes of unsorted samples were inferred by mapping TRB sequences from sorted subsets of the recipient or donor onto unsorted samples of the same recipient. The immuneACCESS repertoire file appears here via TCRdb, limited to in-frame rearrangements. These files lack a portion of the clones; in checked studies, under half of the deficit traces to unresolved V genes, and the cause of the others is not known. The V and J calls and clone size are taken from that table; D and trimming were inferred from the DNA. The sample profile shows some 9,400 clones; 98% of them were found once. The ten largest clones represent less than 0.3% of the sample.

In the case of this clone: Its antigen remains undetermined. Base qualities are not at hand, and no much larger clone is one base apart.

Viable CD3+CD4+ or CD3+CD8+ cells that were CCR7+CD45RA+CD45RO-CD95-CD27+CD28+ were classified as naive T cells. Peripheral blood samples were provided by related bone marrow donors on the day of marrow donation. Peripheral blood and bone marrow mononuclear cells were isolated by Ficoll-Hypaque density centrifugation and were cryopreserved. CD4+ and CD8+ T cells, including naive and memory subsets, were sorted by FACS on a FACSAria II. Broad study findings and their caveats: Donor-recipient similarity was low at 1-2 months but increased during the first year, and donor CD8+ memory clones often dominated later blood repertoires. Across the 45 or so patients, TRB clonality was highly associated with recipient CMV seropositivity and CMV reactivation, and diversity with PTCy was similar to that in the CNI/methotrexate controls. The TRB repertoires of T cells infiltrating skin or the GI tract showed only limited overlap with the TRB repertoires found in blood.

Sequenced: naive CD4+ T cells sorted from PBMCs. Rearrangement joined TRBV10-3 to TRBJ2-1, with 9 bases aligning to TRBD1. This receptor was obtained from a woman aged 55-70 years in good health, CMV-negative, and a related stem cell transplant donor. The CDR3 protein sequence reads: CAIAPRDRVDNEQFF. Read as DNA, the sequence is TGTGCCATCGCGCCGCGGGACAGGGTTGACAATGAGCAGTTCTTC.